This record covers a single T cell receptor beta chain. Its antigen is unknown. Method: immunoSEQ multiplex PCR; TCRdb's copy keeps in-frame clones and lacks some. The sample lists 100,000 or so clones, roughly 89% seen once, with around 0.86% in the top ten. The data belong to a study of OX40 agonist ivuxolimab in advanced cancers. Study-wide context: Six ivuxolimab dose levels, 0.01 to 10 mg/kg, were given intravenously every 2 weeks.

Germline V gives CDR1 SEHNR, CDR2 FQNEAQ (reference sequence). The CDR3 spans 15 residues. Trimming removed 6 bases at V and 4 bases at J, with 16 bases between. Findings and limits, study-wide: Dose levels from 0.1 to 3.0 mg/kg saw CD4+ and CD8+ blood T cells expand clonally by week 6. Low normalized T-cell clonal expansion was also seen in some nonresponders.

The sample in question was CD4+ or CD8+ T cells sorted from blood, obtained in a trial of the OX40 agonist ivuxolimab. This TCR was recovered from an adult with an advanced solid tumor such as melanoma, head and neck, liver or kidney cancer. The chain joins TRBV7-9 to TRBJ1-3, with D possibly TRBD1 on 6 matching bases. The DNA of the CDR3 is TGTGCCAGCAGTTCAGGGACACCGGGGGGAAACACCATATATTTT. It specifies CASSSGTPGGNTIYF.